Below, 27 T cell receptor beta chains from the same sample are listed, as sequenced in a study of tumor-infiltrating lymphocytes in primary liver carcinoma. From around 18-30 mg of unsorted bulk tissue, DNA and RNA were co-extracted together. Starting material of around 460 ng total RNA yielded TCR beta cDNA via a constant-region primer. For TCR beta, libraries were produced by three nested multiplex PCR rounds using slightly modified ARM-PCR. TRBV1-TRBV30 forward primers paired with a C-beta reverse primer were used in the first two PCR rounds, which ran approximately 11 cycles each. TCRdb analysed the multiplex PCR reads with MiXCR anew, one entry per CDR3 protein. The table records fewer than 90,000 distinct CDR3 sequences, 72% of them present only once. Input material: liver tumor tissue from sampling region 1. The subset here: tumor region T1, superior pole. These receptors were collected from a man aged 40-49 years with primary liver carcinoma and hepatitis B virus infection.

For this clonotype: The conserved phenylalanine or tryptophan is not found at the CDR3 terminus, so this likely reflects a read error. The rearrangement links TRBV10-3 to TRBJ1-2, with 8 bases lining up with TRBD1. V lost 9 bases to trimming and J lost 5 bases; unmatched junction nucleotides: 14. Germline V CDR1 and CDR2: ENHRY, SYGVKD. The CDR3 contains 15 residues. The CDR3 region is CAIPLVGTGIYGYTI. CDR3 in DNA: TGTGCCATTCCCCTCGTCGGGACAGGAATTTATGGCTACACCATC.

Regarding this clonotype: No conserved phenylalanine or tryptophan is present at the end of the CDR3, so a read error is the likely explanation. The limits of the CDR3 on the DNA are not certain, so only TCRdb's listed CDR3 is given. The CDR3 is CASSKARADTQFV. V gene TRBV6-5 combines with J gene TRBJ2-3. The CDR3 length is 13 residues, termini included. Germline-derived CDR1 and CDR2 are MNHEY and SVGAGI.

Comment on this clonotype: One junction end disagrees with the germline gene, perhaps due to a read error. The rearrangement uses TRBV10-3 and TRBJ1-1, with a tentative D call TRBD1 (5 bases). CDR3 length: 14 residues. Germline loops: CDR1 ENHRY, CDR2 SYGVKD. The DNA of the CDR3 is TGTGCCATCAGTGCTCAAAGGGCCGGGGCTGAAGTTTTCTTT. Its translation: CAISAQRAGAEVFF.

This clonotype was seen ten or more times. The DNA for the CDR3 is TGTGCCAGCGGGGGACACATGAACACTGAAGCTTTCTTT. Translating it yields CASGGHMNTEAFF. The rearrangement links TRBV6-6 to TRBJ1-1; D perhaps matches TRBD1 (6 bases). The V gene's germline CDR1 is MNHNY and CDR2 SVGAGI (reference sequence). The CDR3 has 13 residues. V lost 8 bases and J 0 bases, leaving 10 bases between the germline ends.

This rearrangement joins TRBV20-1 to TRBJ2-7; D possibly matches TRBD1 or TRBD2 (5 bases each). Germline-derived CDR1 and CDR2 are DFQATT and SNEGSKA (reference sequence). V lost 1 base to trimming and J lost 7 bases, with 8 bases between them. This CDR3 spans 11 amino acids. This CDR3 is CSARGGKEQYF. Here the CDR3 DNA reads TGCAGTGCTAGAGGGGGGAAGGAGCAGTACTTC.

This clonotype was counted many times. The CDR3 DNA reads as TGTGCCAGCAGTGCCTATGTGTGGTATGAGCAGTTCTTC. This encodes CASSAYVWYEQFF. V is TRBV6-1 and J is TRBJ2-1; the D is unclear. The length of the CDR3 is 13 residues. CDR1 and CDR2 from the germline V gene are MNHNS and SASEGT. The V end lost 4 bases, the J end lost 8 bases, and 12 bases lay between the germline ends.

The table lists this clonotype with a count of one. Mismatch with germline at one junction end may stem from a read error. The chain has TRBV5-4 and TRBJ1-2; 7 bases map to TRBD1. Germline CDR1 is SGHNT and CDR2 is YYREEE (reference sequence). The CDR3 runs 14 residues. CDR3 in amino acids: CGSRLEGGIYGYTF. CDR3 nucleotides: TGTGGCAGCAGATTGGAAGGGGGCATCTATGGCTACACCTTC.

About this clonotype itself: This CDR3 is missing its conserved last phenylalanine or tryptophan, likely due to a read error. DNA for the CDR3: TGTGGCAACAGCTTAGAGGGGAACTATGGCTACACCATC. Amino acids: CGNSLEGNYGYTI. The chain uses TRBV11-2 and TRBJ1-2; D is perhaps TRBD1 (5 bases). This CDR3 has 13 residues. Germline V CDR1 and CDR2: SGHAT, FQNNGV.

This clonotype showed up just a few times. This may be a read error: a much more frequent sequence differs by one nucleotide. This sequence joins TRBV7-9 and TRBJ2-3; D might be TRBD1 or TRBD2, each matching 5 bases. CDR3 length: 14 residues. Germline V lookup: CDR1 SEHNR, CDR2 FQNEAQ (reference sequence). The germline V and J ends were trimmed by 5 bases and 4 bases, with 13 bases remaining between them. As DNA, the CDR3 is TGTGCCAGCAGCCCGATACAGGAGGCAGATACGCAGTATTTT. Translated: CASSPIQEADTQYF.

This clonotype has just one count. Likely a read error: the CDR3 ends without its conserved phenylalanine or tryptophan. This sequence joins TRBV4-1 and TRBJ2-2; TRBD1 is a possible D gene (6 bases). Germline-derived CDR1 and CDR2 are MGHRA and YSYEKL. CDR3 size: 15 residues. CDR3 residues: CASSQDQGSTGELFV. DNA for the CDR3: TGTGCCAGCAGCCAAGATCAGGGGAGCACCGGGGAGCTGTTTGTT.

Concerning this clonotype: The final CDR3 position lacks the conserved phenylalanine or tryptophan, pointing to a likely read error. The V and J genes are TRBV29-1 and TRBJ1-1; D is uncertain. Per the germline V gene, CDR1 is SQVTM and CDR2 is ANQGSEA. The CDR3 is made up of 12 amino acids. Trimming removed 4 bases at V and 4 bases at J, with 10 bases between. Here the CDR3 reads CSVGKWRTEAFI. The CDR3 nucleotides read TGCAGCGTTGGGAAGTGGCGCACTGAAGCTTTCATT.

To note about this clonotype: One base away lies a much larger clone, so this may be a sequencing read error. This chain uses TRBV24-1 with TRBJ2-2, with D perhaps TRBD1 (5 bases). The germline gives CDR1 KGHDR, CDR2 SFDVKD. The CDR3 runs 15 residues. In DNA, the CDR3 is TGTGCCACCACTGATTTATCCAGGGATCACGGGGAGCTGTTTTTT. It translates to CATTDLSRDHGELFF.

Only a few counts were recorded for this clonotype. This may be a read error, as it is one base from a much larger clone. V and J are TRBV6-6 and TRBJ2-5; TRBD2 matches 8 bases. Unmatched junction bases numbered 10, after V lost 5 bases and J lost 2 bases. The CDR3 is made up of 16 amino acids. From germline, CDR1 is MNHNY and CDR2 SVGAGI (reference sequence). CDR3 region: CASSGPILAVQETQYF. The CDR3 region has the DNA TGTGCCAGCAGTGGTCCCATACTAGCGGTTCAAGAGACCCAGTACTTC.

This rearrangement joins TRBV28 to TRBJ2-5, with 8 bases lining up with TRBD2. From germline, CDR1 is MDHEN and CDR2 SYDVKM. The CDR3 extends over 15 amino acids. V was clipped by 6 bases and J by 4 bases; unmatched bases: 10. CDR3 bases: TGTGCCAGCAGCTTAAACTGTCGGGGGGGAGAGACCCAGTACTTC. Translated: CASSLNCRGGETQYF.

This clonotype was seen more than once but under ten times. Given the absence of the conserved phenylalanine or tryptophan at the CDR3 end, a read error is likely. The V and J genes are TRBV7-9 and TRBJ1-2; D gene ambiguous. This CDR3 region has 13 residues. Germline assignment: CDR1 SEHNR and CDR2 FQNEAQ (reference sequence). Trimming shortened V by 1 base and J by 4 bases, and 7 bases separated the two germline ends. CDR3 nucleotide sequence: TGTGCCAGCAGCTTAGTGAGTCTCTATGGCTACACCCTC. This codes for CASSLVSLYGYTL.

This clonotype was observed a single time. This chain connects TRBV29-1 to TRBJ2-5; D ambiguous. Germline V gives CDR1 SQVTM, CDR2 ANQGSEA. CDR3 length: 12 residues. V lost 3 bases, J lost 5 bases, and 10 bases lay in between. CDR3 amino acids: CSVDRTRETQYF. The CDR3 bases are TGCAGCGTTGATCGGACGAGGGAGACCCAGTACTTC.

This clonotype has a count of ten or more. The rearrangement joins TRBV12-5 to TRBJ2-5; a possible D gene is TRBD2 (6 bases). Looked up from germline, CDR1 is LGHNT and CDR2 is FRNRAP. The CDR3 contains 13 residues. Trimming took off 1 base at V and 7 bases at J, with 10 bases between the two ends. In DNA, the CDR3 is TGTGCTAGTGGTTTGGGCGGGACCCCGACCCAGTACTTC. Translated: CASGLGGTPTQYF.

About this clonotype itself: Because it lacks the conserved phenylalanine or tryptophan at the end, this CDR3 is likely a read error. This rearrangement joins TRBV11-2 to TRBJ2-7; D is perhaps TRBD1 (6 bases). The CDR3 has 11 residues. CDR1 SGHAT and CDR2 FQNNGV come from the germline V gene. The CDR3 DNA sequence: TGTGCCAGTAGCTTGACAGGCGAACAGTACTCC. It codes for CASSLTGEQYS.

As for this clonotype: An end of the junction differs from the germline gene, which may be a read error. The chain uses TRBV6-5 and TRBJ2-7; the match to TRBD2 covers 9 bases. This CDR3 is 14 amino acids long. Per germline, CDR1 MNHEY and CDR2 SVGAGI. CDR3 loop: CASRVAGGPYEHYF. CDR3 in DNA: TGTGCCAGCAGAGTGGCGGGAGGGCCCTACGAGCACTACTTC.

About this clonotype: One base away lies a much larger clone, so this may be a sequencing read error. The chain couples TRBV6-5 to TRBJ2-5; 8 positions match TRBD1. The CDR3 spans 12 residues. CDR1 is MNHEY, CDR2 SVGAGI, per germline. CDR3 in amino acids: CASSYSTGAQCF. The CDR3 region has the DNA TGTGCCAGCAGTTACTCGACAGGGGCCCAGTGCTTC.

The chain links TRBV28 to TRBJ1-5; D is uncertain. This CDR3 is built from 14 residues. CDR1 is MDHEN, CDR2 SYDVKM, per germline. With 7 bases removed from V and 3 bases from J, the gap between germline ends came to 13 bases. CDR3 loop: CASIQQVNNQPQHF. The DNA of the CDR3 is TGTGCCAGCATTCAACAAGTGAACAATCAGCCCCAGCATTTT.

In the case of this clonotype: The CDR3 carries no conserved terminal phenylalanine or tryptophan, so it likely arises from a read error. V and J are TRBV10-3 and TRBJ2-3; a possible D gene is TRBD1 (5 bases). Germline loops: CDR1 ENHRY, CDR2 SYGVKD. The CDR3 length is 13 residues. The CDR3 sequence: CAISEQDGDRQYL. The CDR3 DNA reads as TGTGCCATCAGTGAACAGGACGGCGATAGGCAGTATCTT.

A single count supports this clonotype. Germline and junction disagree at one end, which may indicate a read error. V gene TRBV11-2 combines with J gene TRBJ2-7, with a tentative D call TRBD1 (5 bases). The CDR3 contains 14 residues. Germline V lookup: CDR1 SGHAT, CDR2 FQNNGV. CDR3 residues: CASGLTDRAYEQCF. In DNA form, the CDR3 reads TGTGCCAGCGGCTTAACCGACAGAGCCTACGAGCAGTGCTTC.

Concerning this clonotype: It is likely a read error, because the conserved phenylalanine at the end of the CDR3 is missing. The chain combines TRBV6-5 with TRBJ2-2; 9 bases match TRBD2. This CDR3 is 14 amino acids long. After removal of 9 bases from V and 4 bases from J, the junction contained 6 bases not matched to a gene. The germline CDR1 and CDR2 sequences are MNHEY and SVGAGI. This chain's CDR3 is CASRPGLATGELFY. In DNA form, the CDR3 reads TGTGCCAGTAGACCGGGACTAGCCACCGGGGAGCTGTTTTAT.

A word on this clonotype: The junction departs from the called germline gene at one end, perhaps through a read error. The rearrangement joins TRBV10-3 to TRBJ2-2, with a tentative D call TRBD2 (5 bases). CDR3 size: 16 residues. The germline gives CDR1 ENHRY, CDR2 SYGVKD. The CDR3 reads CAISPSPRVDTGELVF. DNA for the CDR3: TGTGCCATCAGTCCCTCGCCCCGGGTAGACACCGGGGAGCTGGTTTTT.

There are many counts of this clonotype. The gene calls are TRBV30 and TRBJ2-7; 9 bases match TRBD1. The CDR3 spans 13 residues. CDR1 GTSNPN and CDR2 SVGIG come from the germline V gene (reference sequence). Losses at the gene ends were 5 bases for V and 2 bases for J; bases not matched to a gene: 4. The CDR3 region is CAWARQGAYEQYF. CDR3 nucleotide sequence: TGTGCCTGGGCCAGACAGGGGGCCTACGAGCAGTACTTC.

This chain connects TRBV28 to TRBJ2-7; either TRBD1 or TRBD2 may supply D (6 bases each). The CDR3 has 14 amino acids. Trimming took off 7 bases at V and 5 bases at J, with 18 bases between the two ends. From germline, CDR1 is MDHEN and CDR2 SYDVKM. Here the CDR3 reads CASTTEGEANEQYF. The CDR3 bases are TGTGCCAGCACCACGGAGGGGGAAGCCAACGAGCAGTACTTC. Supplemented by reference TRBV28 and TRBJ2-7, the full variable domain reads DVKVTQSSRYLVKRTGEKVFLECVQDMDHENMFWYRQDPGLGLRLIYFSYDVKMKEKGDIPEGYSVSREKKERFSLILESASTNQTSMYLCASTTEGEANEQYFGPGTRLTVT.